Listed below are T cell receptor beta chains from one sample, sequenced in a study of beta chain features in type 1 diabetes. Generated by immunoSEQ multiplex PCR, the TCRdb table keeps only in-frame clones and is missing some. Counted here are more than 150,000 clones, less than 9.5% occurring once; the ten biggest clones make up around 2.5%. Sequenced sample: central memory CD4+ T cells from blood. Source of these receptors: a woman aged 18-30 years in good health. Each CDR3 is given with its conserved first and last residue. Each record gives: CDR3 length, V gene, J gene, clone size, D gene, CDR3 DNA, CDR3 protein. A D gene is named only where the DNA matches it firmly. Clone size is not always given. Where it is, it says once, few, many or a class for expanded clones.

len: 15
v_gene: TRBV27
j_gene: TRBJ2-7
abundance: .
d_gene: .
CDR3nt: TGTGCCAGCAGGAGGGGGTCTTGGGCCTCCTACGAGCAGTACTTC
CDR3aa: CASRRGSWASYEQYF

len: 17
v_gene: TRBV7-2
j_gene: TRBJ1-5
abundance: few
d_gene: .
CDR3nt: TGTGCCAGCAGCTTAGCAGGAGGCGGGATGGGCAATCAGCCCCAGCATTTT
CDR3aa: CASSLAGGGMGNQPQHF

len: 12
v_gene: TRBV7-9
j_gene: TRBJ2-1
abundance: many
d_gene: .
CDR3nt: TGTGCCAGCAGCTTAATAGGGGATGAGCAGTTCTTC
CDR3aa: CASSLIGDEQFF

len: 18
v_gene: TRBV30
j_gene: TRBJ2-7
abundance: .
d_gene: TRBD2
CDR3nt: TGTGCCTGGAGTGTAACTAAGGGTGGAGCGGGGCCCTCCTACGAGCAGTACTTC
CDR3aa: CAWSVTKGGAGPSYEQYF

len: 14
v_gene: TRBV30
j_gene: TRBJ1-4
abundance: .
d_gene: TRBD1
CDR3nt: TGTGCCTCCAAGGAAGGAGACAGGGGGCTGGAACTGTTTTTT
CDR3aa: CASKEGDRGLELFF

len: 12
v_gene: TRBV5-1
j_gene: TRBJ2-3
abundance: few
d_gene: .
CDR3nt: TGCGCCAGCAGCTCCCAGAGGGATACGCAGTATTTT
CDR3aa: CASSSQRDTQYF

len: 15
v_gene: TRBV11-1
j_gene: TRBJ2-1
abundance: .
d_gene: .
CDR3nt: TGTGCACCATTCATGATCCCACAGGGATCCAATGAGCAGTTCTTC
CDR3aa: CAPFMIPQGSNEQFF

len: 14
v_gene: TRBV7-6
j_gene: TRBJ2-2
abundance: .
d_gene: .
CDR3nt: TGTGCCAGCAGCTTAGCCATGAACACCGGGGAGCTGTTTTTT
CDR3aa: CASSLAMNTGELFF

len: 14
v_gene: TRBV11-2
j_gene: TRBJ1-1
abundance: .
d_gene: TRBD1
CDR3nt: TGTGCCAGCAGCCTTATAACAGGGGGCACTGAAGCTTTCTTT
CDR3aa: CASSLITGGTEAFF

len: 14
v_gene: TRBV5-8
j_gene: TRBJ1-1
abundance: .
d_gene: .
CDR3nt: TGTGCCAGCAGCTTGTTGGGCCTGAACACTGAAGCTTTCTTT
CDR3aa: CASSLLGLNTEAFF

len: 13
v_gene: TRBV2
j_gene: TRBJ2-1
abundance: .
d_gene: TRBD2
CDR3nt: TGTGCCAGCAGTTTGCGGGGGGAGGATGAGCAGTTCTTC
CDR3aa: CASSLRGEDEQFF

len: 16
v_gene: TRBV13
j_gene: TRBJ2-2
abundance: .
d_gene: .
CDR3nt: TGTGCCAGCAGCTTAAGCCAGGGGAGGGTCACCGGGGAGCTGTTTTTT
CDR3aa: CASSLSQGRVTGELFF

len: 17
v_gene: TRBV27
j_gene: TRBJ2-3
abundance: .
d_gene: TRBD2
CDR3nt: TGTGCCAGCAGTTTAGCGGGGAATAGCGGGGGACCAGATACGCAGTATTTT
CDR3aa: CASSLAGNSGGPDTQYF

len: 16
v_gene: TRBV7-2
j_gene: TRBJ2-1
abundance: .
d_gene: TRBD2
CDR3nt: TGTGCCAGCACCCCTTCTGGGCTAGCGGGAGAACCTGAGCAGTTCTTC
CDR3aa: CASTPSGLAGEPEQFF